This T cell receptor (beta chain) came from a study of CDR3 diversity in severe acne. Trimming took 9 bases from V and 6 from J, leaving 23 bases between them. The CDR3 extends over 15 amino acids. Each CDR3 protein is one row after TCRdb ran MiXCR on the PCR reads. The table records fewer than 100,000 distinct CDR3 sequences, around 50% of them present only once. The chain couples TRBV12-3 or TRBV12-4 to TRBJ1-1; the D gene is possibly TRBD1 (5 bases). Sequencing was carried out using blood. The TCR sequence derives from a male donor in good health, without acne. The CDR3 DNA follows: TGTGCCAGTCAACCTCCCAGGGCGGTGGGGGCTGAAGCTTTCTTT. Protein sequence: CASQPPRAVGAEAFF.